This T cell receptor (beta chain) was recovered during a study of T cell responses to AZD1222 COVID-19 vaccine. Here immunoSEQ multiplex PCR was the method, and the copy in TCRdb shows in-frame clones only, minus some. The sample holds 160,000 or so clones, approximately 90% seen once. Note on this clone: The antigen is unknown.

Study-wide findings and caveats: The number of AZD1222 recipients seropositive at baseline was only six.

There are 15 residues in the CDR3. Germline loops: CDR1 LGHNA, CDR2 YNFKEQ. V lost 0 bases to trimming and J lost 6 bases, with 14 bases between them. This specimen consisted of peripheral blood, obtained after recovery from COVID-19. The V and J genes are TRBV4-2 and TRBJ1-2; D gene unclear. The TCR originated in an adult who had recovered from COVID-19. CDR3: CASSQEGIGSDGYTF. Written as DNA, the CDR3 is TGTGCCAGCAGCCAAGAGGGGATAGGGAGCGATGGCTACACCTTC.